This T cell receptor (beta chain) originates from a study of cytomegalovirus exposure and HLA in healthy donors. Study information: A later analysis reported the roughly 130 validation repertoires used the same platform as the roughly 700 first-cohort repertoires.

Study-wide findings and caveats: Researchers catalogued about 160 TCR beta chains as cytomegalovirus-associated. Reports described diagnosis of cytomegalovirus status by the classifier as highly specific and sensitive. According to a later analysis, TCR clusters from the first cohort tended to co-occur in the roughly 120 validation repertoires.

Data came from immunoSEQ multiplex PCR; TCRdb stores just in-frame clones and leaves some out. The repertoire holds about 160,000 clones, with around 82% as singletons. Concerning this clone itself: Its matching antigen is unknown.

CDR1 is MNHEY and CDR2 is SMNVEV in the germline V gene (reference sequence). The CDR3 sequence is 15 residues long. Trimming took 5 bases from V and 9 from J; bases not matched to a gene: 11. The receptor was isolated from a man younger than 40 in good health and CMV-seropositive. Sequences were obtained from PBMCs. This chain links TRBV27 with TRBJ2-1, with 9 bases lining up with TRBD1. CDR3 in DNA: TGTGCCAGCAGTCCACAGGGGGCGCTTTTGATTGAGCAGTTCTTC. It translates to CASSPQGALLIEQFF.